The 8 T cell receptor beta chains listed next were all sequenced from one sample in a study of PD-1 blockade in mismatch repair-deficient tumors. Some clones are missing from TCRdb's copy, which holds only in-frame ones; the method was immunoSEQ multiplex PCR. The profile shows around 50,000 clones, over 60% of them singletons. This material consisted of PBMCs, taken before pembrolizumab treatment. The receptors come from an adult with mismatch repair-deficient cancer.

The count of this clone is one. The chain links TRBV5-4 to TRBJ1-5; TRBD1 aligns across 7 bases. Trimming took 2 bases from V and 6 from J; bases not matched to a gene: 2. Germline V gene sequence: CDR1 SGHNT, CDR2 YYREEE (reference sequence). This CDR3 is built from 13 residues. DNA of the CDR3: TGTGCCAGCAGCTTAGAGGGGGCTCAGCCCCAGCATTTT. This translates into CASSLEGAQPQHF.

This clone has just a few counts. This chain joins TRBV5-4 and TRBJ2-5; D could derive from TRBD1 or TRBD2 (6 bases each). CDR3 size: 14 residues. Between the trimmed V and J ends, which lost 4 bases and 6 bases, there was a span of 16 bases. From germline, CDR1 is SGHNT and CDR2 YYREEE (reference sequence). The CDR3 nucleotides read TGTGCCAGCAGCGAAGGGGGGTCCGGACAGACCCAGTACTTC. It specifies CASSEGGSGQTQYF.

This clone has a handful of counts. The chain couples TRBV7-3 to TRBJ2-3; the D is unclear. The CDR3 extends over 14 amino acids. Germline loops: CDR1 SGHTA, CDR2 FQGTGA. Trimming removed 4 bases at V and 2 bases at J, with 10 bases between. The CDR3 coding sequence is TGTGCCAGCAGCTCCAGAGCCCCCACAGATACGCAGTATTTT. Residues: CASSSRAPTDTQYF.

The count of this clone is one. V is TRBV5-8 and J is TRBJ1-2; no definite D call. The CDR3 is 14 amino acids. The germline gives CDR1 SGHTS, CDR2 YDEGEE. The CDR3 loop reads CGTSAGQSNYGYTF. CDR3 nucleotides: TGTGGGACGAGTGCAGGCCAATCTAACTATGGCTACACCTTC.

This clone was recorded once. This chain links TRBV27 with TRBJ1-4; TRBD1 might be the D (6 bases). Germline loops: CDR1 MNHEY, CDR2 SMNVEV (reference sequence). CDR3 length: 15 residues. V was cut by 5 bases and J by 6 bases, with 16 bases left in between. The CDR3: CASSPRTANDEKLFF. In DNA, the CDR3 is TGTGCCAGCAGTCCACGGACAGCAAATGATGAAAAACTGTTTTTT.

The genes are TRBV10-3 and TRBJ1-1; a weak D match, TRBD1 (6 bases). Per germline, CDR1 ENHRY and CDR2 SYGVKD. This CDR3 has 13 residues. V was pared by 10 bases and J by 1 base, with 13 bases between. Here the CDR3 reads CARKDSENTEAFF. CDR3 coding DNA: TGTGCCAGGAAGGACAGTGAGAACACTGAAGCTTTCTTT.

The chain carries TRBV10-1 and TRBJ2-7; perhaps TRBD1 as D (5 bases). Germline V lookup: CDR1 WNHNN, CDR2 SYGVQD (reference sequence). CDR3 size: 13 residues. Trimming stripped 6 bases from V and 6 bases from J, with 15 bases between. CDR3 DNA sequence: TGCGCCAGCAGCGACAGTATTCATACCGAGCAGTACTTC. This gives the protein CASSDSIHTEQYF.

The CDR3 DNA reads TGCGCCAGCAGCCAACGTTTTGGCGGGAGGGGTCTCGACGATACGCAGTATTTT. It codes for CASSQRFGGRGLDDTQYF. The rearrangement links TRBV4-3 to TRBJ2-3; 9 nucleotides line up with TRBD2. Germline V gene sequence: CDR1 LGHNA, CDR2 YSLEER. The CDR3 consists of 18 residues. The trim removed 2 bases at V and 6 bases at J, leaving 15 bases unmatched.